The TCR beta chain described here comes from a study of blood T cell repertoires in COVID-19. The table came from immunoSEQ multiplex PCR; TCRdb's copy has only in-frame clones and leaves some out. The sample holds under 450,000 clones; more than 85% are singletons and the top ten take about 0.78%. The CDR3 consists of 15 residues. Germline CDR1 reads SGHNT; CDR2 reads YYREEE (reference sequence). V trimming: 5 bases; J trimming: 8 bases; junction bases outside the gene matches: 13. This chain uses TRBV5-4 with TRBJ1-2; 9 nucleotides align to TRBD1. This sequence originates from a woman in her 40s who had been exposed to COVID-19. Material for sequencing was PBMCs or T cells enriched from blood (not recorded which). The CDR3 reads CASSPRDRALRGYTF. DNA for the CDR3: TGTGCCAGCAGTCCCCGGGACAGGGCTTTACGAGGCTACACCTTC.